This section outlines one TCR beta chain sequence together with its context. Its antigen specificity is not known. Base qualities are not recorded, but no much larger clone differs from it by a single base. The sample comes from a study of cytomegalovirus exposure and HLA in healthy donors (dated by TCRdb to between 2016 and 2019). Notes on the research overall: An earlier analysis of some 600 of the donors reported 276 Gb of sequence data and 90 million to 120 million unique TCR beta sequences obtained from roughly 170 million T cells. About 310 gigabases of sequencing data and 80 million or so unique TCR sequences were included in an early release covering around 600 HLA-typed donors. Among the 398 genotyped donors, approximately 76% belonged to the genetic ancestry cluster associated with self-reported Caucasian donors. The study aimed to test whether cataloging public T cell receptors could reveal signatures of past pathogen exposure. The study profiled the T cell repertoires of hundreds of subjects by immunosequencing and related them to cytomegalovirus serostatus. A separate validation cohort of roughly 130 different subjects was used in addition to the 666-subject first cohort. High-throughput TCR immunosequencing, statistical association of individual TCRs with disease status, and machine learning were combined to predict cytomegalovirus infection status. To study patterns of TCR occurrence, a later analysis re-analyzed previously published TCR beta repertoires from 700 or so donors and added high-resolution HLA genotyping. Rather than using new phenotypic data, the later analysis identified candidate immune exposures from TCR beta sequences and from how often those sequences occurred across donors. An earlier analysis of 450 to 750 of the donors used high-throughput TCR beta sequencing to judge whether each TCR beta V gene segment behaved as functional or pseudogenic. Donor age, sex, ethnicity and CMV serostatus were collected together with the repertoire data. A later genetic analysis took genome-wide SNP genotypes for about three fifths of the 666 donors and used that subset as a discovery cohort. Every repertoire in the discovery cohort had been generated on one and the same sequencing platform. Class I and class II HLA loci were covered by the typing at four-digit resolution. The number of typed donors differed by locus: roughly 620-640 for A, B, C, DRB1 and DQB1; 522 for DQA1; 600 to 610 for DPA1; and some 470 for DPB1. A handful of DR-DQ haplotypes were handled as single units for association and clustering because linkage in the cohort was strong. Among some 410 genotyped donors of the cohort, an average of around 240,000 unique TCR beta nucleotide sequences were sequenced per donor, around 18% of them non-productive. Findings and caveats that apply to the study as a whole: The earlier analysis of 587 of the donors excluded about 16 rarely observed V segments, including chromosome 9 orphons, because counts were too low. A later analysis reported that several top co-occurrence clusters appeared linked to parvovirus B19, influenza, CMV and Epstein-Barr virus. The cohort was sequenced for TCR beta chains only, and without alpha or paired-chain data the features that could be detected were limited. The presence/absence analyses assumed that sequencing depth was roughly uniform across donors, and that assumption may not be true. In vitro tests confirmed that a few of the cytomegalovirus-associated TCR beta chains recognize cytomegalovirus antigens. Strong co-occurrence of HLA alleles, especially DR and DQ, made assigning TCR associations to individual alleles difficult. Most CMV-associated TCR beta chains appeared to be HLA-restricted in a later analysis, and the HLA associations seemed to be driven largely by CMV exposure. In a later genetic analysis, fewer N-insertions in productive TCRs were reported among donors in an Asian-associated ancestry cluster than the roughly 700-donor mean. Some IMGT-functional V segments, including TRBV6-2 and TRBV6-3, could not be told apart with the 87-base-pair reads, so those segments were excluded. It was suggested by the authors that the approach could potentially be generalized to other disease states and immunological phenotypes. An association between a missense DCLRE1C variant and V-gene and J-gene trimming of TCR beta chains was found in a later genetic analysis and replicated in an independent cohort. A group of highly shared sequence variants was considered likely to be a technical artifact of the sequencing pipeline. Compared with equally common non-associated chains, HLA-associated TCR beta chains in a later analysis were more clonally expanded and had lower generation probabilities. The study listed 164 TCR beta chains as associated with cytomegalovirus. While some public TCRs were present in many individuals, most TCR sequences turned up only very rarely across donors. A further reported finding was that TCR beta sequences accurately predicted the HLA-A and HLA-B alleles for most subjects in the first cohort. Correlated functional status among segregating V segments might reflect linkage disequilibrium, but an unknown experimental factor could not be ruled out. The only immune exposure information available for the cohort was CMV serostatus. At a false discovery rate of 0.05, a later analysis linked roughly 17,000 TCR beta sequences to specific HLA alleles. HLA typing was unavailable for some donors at each locus, so association tests used only the typed subset. Cytomegalovirus status was reported to be diagnosed by the classifier with high specificity and sensitivity in both the original and validation cohorts. In a later analysis, TCR association rates were found to vary across HLA loci, with the most associated TCRs seen for DRB1 alleles and the fewest for HLA-C alleles. Broadly in line with IMGT annotations, most TCR beta V segments showed up in productive rearrangements about 87% or about 30% of the time in an earlier analysis of some 590 of the donors.

The library was built by means of the immunoSEQ multiplex PCR assay. The multiplex PCR relied on a mix of 60 forward primers for TCR Vbeta segments and 13 reverse primers for TCR Jbeta segments. The CDR3 region of rearranged TCR beta genes was amplified from genomic DNA by a multiplex PCR assay. The Illumina HiSeq System was used to sequence the amplified TCR beta libraries as 87-base-pair reads. The original methods were these. A later analysis counted around 72 million unique TCR beta chains across the 500 to 850 repertoires, and roughly 11 million of these chains were shared by at least two donors. A nearest-neighbor algorithm error-corrected the raw reads and collapsed the reads into unique sequences, merging closely related sequences to remove PCR and sequencing errors. CDR3 sequences were aligned to IMGT reference sequences to assign V, D and J gene segments. Each retained sequence needed at least a six-nucleotide match to both a V gene segment and a J gene segment. A rearrangement counted as productive if the CDR3 had no stop codons and remained in frame with V and J, and every other rearrangement counted as non-productive. Following IMGT convention, CDR3 was defined as the stretch from the second conserved V-encoded cysteine to the conserved J-encoded phenylalanine. The earlier analysis of a few hundred of the donors excluded any sequence lacking an unambiguous match to a single V gene segment. An earlier analysis of almost 600 of the donors classified V segments as functional when productive rearrangements were above 56.7% and as segregating when the standard deviation between donors was above 5%. A statistical classification framework was built to diagnose cytomegalovirus status from the catalog of TCR beta chain sequences. In a later analysis, TCR nucleotide sequences were compared against IMGT/GENE-DB human TR gene sequences so that V and J genes could be assigned. The TCRdist pipeline was used in a later analysis to assign CDR3 sequences and most-parsimonious VDJ recombination scenarios. In a later analysis, each TCR beta chain was defined by its CDR3 amino acid sequence together with its V-gene family, and reads lacking a unique V-gene family were excluded. In a later analysis, fewer than 650 highly shared, low-generation-probability nucleotide sequences were removed to address suspected cross-contamination and a sequencing artifact. A later analysis calculated a clonal expansion index for each public chain from normalized within-repertoire ranks of inferred template counts. In a later analysis, generation probabilities were computed with a VDJ recombination model fitted to out-of-frame rearrangements, and the resulting probabilities were checked against IGoR. In a later analysis, hypergeometric tests were used to score TCR-TCR, TCR-HLA and TCR-CMV co-occurrence, with a repertoire-size bias correction applied to TCR pairs. False discovery rates were estimated in a later analysis by permuting HLA or CMV assignments 20 times. In a later analysis, co-occurring TCRs were grouped with DBSCAN, and TCRdist sequence similarity was added when clustering was performed within HLA-allele-positive subsets. Co-occurrence clustering excluded repertoires with fewer than 30,000 or more than 120,000 public chains, plus five with anomalous nucleotide sharing. This immuneACCESS table, as held by TCRdb, lists in-frame sequences with V and J called but not all clones. Of the missing ones, under half trace to an unresolved V gene in checked studies; the others have no known cause. V, J and clone size reflect that table, while D and trimming were determined from the DNA. This sample is represented by around 120,000 clones; 80% of them were singletons. About 10% of the sample is taken by the ten largest.

The CDR3 goes from the cysteine to the phenylalanine over 15 residues. Only the CDR3 DNA is retained, 45 bases long and in frame from the first base. V sheds 2 bases and J sheds 0 bases, leaving 10 bases between their ends. CDR1 and CDR2 (SGHRS, YFSETQ) derive from the germline V gene. The cohort was made up of approximately 670 healthy bone marrow donors. At the time of sampling, every cohort member was nominally healthy, though immune exposures that went unrecorded were likely present. The donor tested CMV seropositive and was one of the 289 seropositive cohort members. A peripheral blood sample was provided by each donor, and peripheral blood mononuclear cells were used for TCR beta sequencing. The Qiagen DNeasy Blood Extraction Kit was used to extract genomic DNA from the blood cell samples.

The receptor's source is a female donor in good health and CMV-seropositive. The source material was PBMCs. The rearranged segments are TRBV5-1 and TRBJ2-3; the D region possibly corresponds to TRBD1 (5 bases align). The nucleotides are TGCGCCAGCAGCTTTCCGGACACAAGCACAGATACGCAGTATTTT. Translated, this gives CASSFPDTSTDTQYF. This CDR3, with the reference TRBV5-1 and TRBJ2-3 proteins standing in past its ends, gives the full variable domain KAGVTQTPRYLIKTRGQQVTLSCSPISGHRSVSWYQQTPGQGLQFLFEYFSETQRNKGNFPGRFSGRQFSNSRSEMNVSTLELGDSALYLCASSFPDTSTDTQYFGPGTRLTVL.